The rows below give T cell receptor beta chains drawn from one sample of a study of beta chain bispecific antibodies for T cell cancers. These TCRs are of unknown antigen specificity. TCRdb re-called the 5' RACE reads through MiXCR, storing one row per CDR3 protein. The sample holds 20,000 to 25,000 distinct CDR3 sequences, more than 2% seen once. The sequenced sample was healthy donor T cells cultured with leukemia cells, obtained from a culture containing a bispecific antibody targeting TCR Vbeta12. These receptors were collected from a human donor in good health. Some clones in this sample may be carry-over from other donors' samples. CDR3s include the opening cysteine and the closing phenylalanine or tryptophan. A D gene is named only where the DNA matches it firmly. The size entry gives once, few, many or a size class.

cdr3_length clone_size j_call v_call d_call cdr3_aa cdr3_nt
17 many TRBJ2-2 TRBV29-1 TRBD2 CSVDRPPGLFPTGELFF TGCAGCGTTGACAGACCTCCGGGACTATTCCCAACCGGGGAGCTGTTTTTT
14 many TRBJ2-7 TRBV5-1 . CASSLLVSGYEQYF TGCGCCAGCAGCTTGTTGGTTTCAGGCTACGAGCAGTACTTC
17 many TRBJ2-7 TRBV4-2 . CASSHAPEGGFSYEQYF TGTGCCAGCAGCCACGCCCCCGAGGGGGGGTTTTCCTACGAGCAGTACTTC
14 many TRBJ2-1 TRBV5-1 . CASTYDLSYNEQFF TGCGCCAGCACCTACGATCTTTCCTACAATGAGCAGTTCTTC
14 few TRBJ1-2 TRBV19 . CASSTDPATVGYTF TGTGCCAGTAGTACGGACCCGGCGACCGTAGGCTACACCTTC
15 many TRBJ1-1 TRBV5-5 . CASSPFWGMNTEAFF TGTGCCAGCAGCCCTTTTTGGGGCATGAACACTGAAGCTTTCTTT
15 many TRBJ2-3 TRBV5-1 . CASSFLRAGTDTQYF TGCGCCAGCAGCTTTTTGAGGGCCGGCACAGATACGCAGTATTTT
13 many TRBJ1-2 TRBV15 . CATSREGSSGYTF TGTGCCACCAGCAGAGAAGGCTCTTCTGGCTACACCTTC
15 many TRBJ2-3 TRBV9 TRBD2 CASSPRTSGPDTQYF TGTGCCAGCAGCCCCCGGACTAGCGGGCCAGATACGCAGTATTTT
16 many TRBJ1-1 TRBV25-1 . CASSEGVRTGNTEAFF TGTGCCAGCAGTGAAGGGGTTCGAACAGGGAACACTGAAGCTTTCTTT
16 many TRBJ2-3 TRBV4-1 TRBD1 CASSQDGTGGSDTQYF TGCGCCAGCAGCCAAGATGGTACAGGGGGGTCAGATACGCAGTATTTT
14 many TRBJ1-1 TRBV28 . CASSLEQGYTEAFF TGTGCCAGCAGTTTAGAGCAGGGTTATACTGAAGCTTTCTTT